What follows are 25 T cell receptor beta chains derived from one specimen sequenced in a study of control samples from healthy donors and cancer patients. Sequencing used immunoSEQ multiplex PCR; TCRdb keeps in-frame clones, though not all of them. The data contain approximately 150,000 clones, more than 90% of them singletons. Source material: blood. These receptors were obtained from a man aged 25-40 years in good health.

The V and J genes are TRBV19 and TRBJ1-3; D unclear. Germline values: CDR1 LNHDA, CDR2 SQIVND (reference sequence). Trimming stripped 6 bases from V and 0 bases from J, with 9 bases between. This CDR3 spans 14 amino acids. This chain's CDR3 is CASRISDSGNTIYF. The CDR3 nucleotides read TGTGCCAGTAGGATCAGCGACTCTGGAAACACCATATATTTT.

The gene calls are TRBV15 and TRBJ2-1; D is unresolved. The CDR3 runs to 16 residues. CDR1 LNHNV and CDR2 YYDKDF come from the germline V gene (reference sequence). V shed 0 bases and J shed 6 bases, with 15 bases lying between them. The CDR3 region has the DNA TGTGCCACCAGCAGAGATTATGGGCAGTCCGCCAATGAGCAGTTCTTC. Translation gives CATSRDYGQSANEQFF.

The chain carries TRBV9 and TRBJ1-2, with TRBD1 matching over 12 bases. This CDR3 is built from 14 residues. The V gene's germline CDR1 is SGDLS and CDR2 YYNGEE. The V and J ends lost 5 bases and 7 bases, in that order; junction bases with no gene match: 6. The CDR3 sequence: CASRGTGGGSGYTF. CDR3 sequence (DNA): TGTGCCAGCAGGGGGACAGGGGGCGGATCTGGCTACACCTTC.

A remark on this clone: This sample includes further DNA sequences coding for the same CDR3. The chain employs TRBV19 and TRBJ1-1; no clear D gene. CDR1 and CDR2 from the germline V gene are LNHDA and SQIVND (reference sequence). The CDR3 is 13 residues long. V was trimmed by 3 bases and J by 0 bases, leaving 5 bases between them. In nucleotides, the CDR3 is TGTGCCAGTAGTATGTCCTTGAACACTGAAGCTTTCTTT. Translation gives CASSMSLNTEAFF.

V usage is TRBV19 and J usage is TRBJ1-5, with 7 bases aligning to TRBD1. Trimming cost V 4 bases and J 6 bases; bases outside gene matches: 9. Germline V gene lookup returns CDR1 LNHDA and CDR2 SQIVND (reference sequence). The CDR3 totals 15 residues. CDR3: CASSTRQGPAQPQHF. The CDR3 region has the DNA TGTGCCAGTAGTACTAGACAGGGACCGGCTCAGCCCCAGCATTTT.

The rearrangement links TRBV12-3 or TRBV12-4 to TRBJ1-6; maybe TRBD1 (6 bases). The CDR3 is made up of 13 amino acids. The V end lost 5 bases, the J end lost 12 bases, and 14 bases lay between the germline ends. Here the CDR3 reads CASSRTVGGPLHF. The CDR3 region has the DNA TGTGCCAGCAGTCGGACAGTTGGGGGACCCCTCCACTTT.

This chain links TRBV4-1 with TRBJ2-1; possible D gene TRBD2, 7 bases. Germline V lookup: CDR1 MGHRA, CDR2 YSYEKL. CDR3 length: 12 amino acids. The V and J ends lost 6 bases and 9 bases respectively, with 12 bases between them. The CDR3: CASRLGGAEQFF. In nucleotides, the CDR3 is TGCGCCAGCAGGCTTGGGGGGGCTGAGCAGTTCTTC.

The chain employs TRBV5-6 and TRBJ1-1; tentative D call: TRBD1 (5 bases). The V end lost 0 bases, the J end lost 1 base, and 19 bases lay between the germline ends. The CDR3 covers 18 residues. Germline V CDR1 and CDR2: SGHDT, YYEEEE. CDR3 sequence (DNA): TGTGCCAGCAGCTTGGCACAGGATATCTGGGGTAGGAACACTGAAGCTTTCTTT. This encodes CASSLAQDIWGRNTEAFF.

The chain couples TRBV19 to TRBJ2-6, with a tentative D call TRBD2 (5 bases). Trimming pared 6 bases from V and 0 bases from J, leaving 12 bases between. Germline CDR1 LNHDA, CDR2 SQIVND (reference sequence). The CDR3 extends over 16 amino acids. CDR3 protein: CASRRDGSSGANVLTF. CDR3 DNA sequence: TGTGCCAGTAGGAGGGATGGATCCTCTGGGGCCAACGTCCTGACTTTC.

The CDR3, as DNA: TGTGCCAGCAGTTTAATCGCGGGGGCCGGTGAGCAGTACTTC. Protein: CASSLIAGAGEQYF. This chain joins TRBV27 and TRBJ2-7; perhaps TRBD2 as D (7 bases). The V gene's germline CDR1 is MNHEY and CDR2 SMNVEV (reference sequence). The germline V and J ends were trimmed by 2 bases and 7 bases, with 15 bases remaining between them. This CDR3 spans 14 amino acids.

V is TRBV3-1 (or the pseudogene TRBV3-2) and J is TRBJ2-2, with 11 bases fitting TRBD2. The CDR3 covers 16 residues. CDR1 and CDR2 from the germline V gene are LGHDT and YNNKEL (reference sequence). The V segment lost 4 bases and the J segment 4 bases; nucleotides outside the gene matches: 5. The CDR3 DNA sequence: TGTGCCAGCAGCCCGACTAGCGGGGTAGTCACCGGGGAGCTGTTTTTT. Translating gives CASSPTSGVVTGELFF.

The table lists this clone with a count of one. The CDR3: CASSSAGYRNQPQHF. The CDR3 DNA is TGTGCCAGCAGTTCCGCGGGGTACCGCAATCAGCCCCAGCATTTT. The chain uses TRBV27 and TRBJ1-5; D is unresolved. The CDR3 consists of 15 residues. Looked up from germline, CDR1 is MNHEY and CDR2 is SMNVEV (reference sequence). The V gene lost 4 bases and the J gene lost 2 bases, with 12 bases spanning the gap.

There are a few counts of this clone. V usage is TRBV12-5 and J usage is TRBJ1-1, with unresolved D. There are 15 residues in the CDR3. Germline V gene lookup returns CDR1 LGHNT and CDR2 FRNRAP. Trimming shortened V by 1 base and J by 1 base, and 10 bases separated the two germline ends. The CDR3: CASGLALGPNTEAFF. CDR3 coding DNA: TGTGCTAGTGGTTTGGCCCTGGGCCCGAACACTGAAGCTTTCTTT. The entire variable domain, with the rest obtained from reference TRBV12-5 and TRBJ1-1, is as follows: DARVTQTPRHKVTEMGQEVTMRCQPILGHNTVFWYRQTMMQGLELLAYFRNRAPLDDSGMPKDRFSAEMPDATLATLKIQPSEPRDSAVYFCASGLALGPNTEAFFGQGTRLTVV.

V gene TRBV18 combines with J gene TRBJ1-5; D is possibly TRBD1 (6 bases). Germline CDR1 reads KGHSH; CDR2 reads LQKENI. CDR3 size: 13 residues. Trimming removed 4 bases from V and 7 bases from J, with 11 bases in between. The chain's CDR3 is CASSQLTGQPQHF. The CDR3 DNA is TGTGCCAGCTCACAGCTGACAGGACAGCCCCAGCATTTT.

The CDR3 nucleotides read TGTGCCAGTAGTATCCGGGGCCCCTCTGGAAACACCATATATTTT. Amino acids: CASSIRGPSGNTIYF. The chain has TRBV19 and TRBJ1-3; TRBD1 might be the D (5 bases). CDR3 size: 15 residues. Germline-derived CDR1 and CDR2 are LNHDA and SQIVND (reference sequence). Trimming shortened V by 3 bases and J by 0 bases, and 9 bases separated the two germline ends.

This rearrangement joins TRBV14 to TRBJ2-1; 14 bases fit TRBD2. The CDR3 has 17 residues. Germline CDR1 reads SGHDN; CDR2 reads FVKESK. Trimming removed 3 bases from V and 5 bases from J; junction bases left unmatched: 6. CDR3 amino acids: CASSQLTSGGADNEQFF. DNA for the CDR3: TGTGCCAGCAGCCAGCTGACTAGCGGGGGGGCGGACAATGAGCAGTTCTTC.

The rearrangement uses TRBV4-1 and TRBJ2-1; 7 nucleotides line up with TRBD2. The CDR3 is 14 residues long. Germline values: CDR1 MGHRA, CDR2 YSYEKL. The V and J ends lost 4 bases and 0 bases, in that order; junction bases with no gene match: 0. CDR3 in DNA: TGCGCCAGCAGCCCTAGCGGCTCCTACAATGAGCAGTTCTTC. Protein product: CASSPSGSYNEQFF.

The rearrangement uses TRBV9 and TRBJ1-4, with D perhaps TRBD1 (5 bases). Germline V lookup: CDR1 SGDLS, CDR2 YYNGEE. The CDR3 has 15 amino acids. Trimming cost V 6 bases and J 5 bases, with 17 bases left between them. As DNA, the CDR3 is TGTGCCAGCACCCCAACAACAGGACTGAATGAAAAACTGTTTTTT. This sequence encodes CASTPTTGLNEKLFF. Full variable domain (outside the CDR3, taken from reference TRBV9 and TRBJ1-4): DSGVTQTPKHLITATGQRVTLRCSPRSGDLSVYWYQQSLDQGLQFLIQYYNGEERAKGNILERFSAQQFPDLHSELNLSSLELGDSALYFCASTPTTGLNEKLFFGSGTQLSVL.

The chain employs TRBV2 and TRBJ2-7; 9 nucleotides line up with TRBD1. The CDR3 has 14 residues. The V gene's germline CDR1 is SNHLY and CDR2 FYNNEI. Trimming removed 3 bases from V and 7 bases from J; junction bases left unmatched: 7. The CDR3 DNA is TGTGCCAGCAGTGATTTGGGGGGACAGGGAGAGCAGTACTTC. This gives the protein CASSDLGGQGEQYF.

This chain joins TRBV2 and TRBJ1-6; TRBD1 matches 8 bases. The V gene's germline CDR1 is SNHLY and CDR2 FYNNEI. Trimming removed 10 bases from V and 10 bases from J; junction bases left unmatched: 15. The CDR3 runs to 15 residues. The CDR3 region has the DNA TGTGCCACCGCAATGTTGACAGGGGTGGACTCACCCCTCCACTTT. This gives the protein CATAMLTGVDSPLHF. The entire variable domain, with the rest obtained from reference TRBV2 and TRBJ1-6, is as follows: EPEVTQTPSHQVTQMGQEVILRCVPISNHLYFYWYRQILGQKVEFLVSFYNNEISEKSEIFDDQFSVERPDGSNFTLKIRSTKLEDSAMYFCATAMLTGVDSPLHFGNGTRLTVT.

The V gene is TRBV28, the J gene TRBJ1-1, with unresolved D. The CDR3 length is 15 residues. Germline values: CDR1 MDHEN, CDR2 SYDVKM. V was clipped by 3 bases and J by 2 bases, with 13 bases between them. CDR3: CASSLISNFNTEAFF. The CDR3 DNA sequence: TGTGCCAGCAGTTTGATCTCCAACTTTAACACTGAAGCTTTCTTT.

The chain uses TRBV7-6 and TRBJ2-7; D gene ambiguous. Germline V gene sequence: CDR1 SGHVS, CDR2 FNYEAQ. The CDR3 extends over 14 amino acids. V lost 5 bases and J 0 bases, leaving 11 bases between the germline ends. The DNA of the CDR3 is TGTGCCAGCAGCCCGACACTTAGCTCCTACGAGCAGTACTTC. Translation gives CASSPTLSSYEQYF.

This CDR3 reads CASSEYPQGSDYGYTF. For the CDR3, the DNA is TGTGCCAGCAGTGAATATCCACAGGGGTCGGACTATGGCTACACCTTC. V is TRBV25-1 and J is TRBJ1-2; TRBD1 matches at 7 bases. Germline V CDR1 and CDR2: MGHDK, SYGVNS. V shed 0 bases and J 3 bases; nucleotides not matched to a gene: 7. The CDR3 contains 16 residues.

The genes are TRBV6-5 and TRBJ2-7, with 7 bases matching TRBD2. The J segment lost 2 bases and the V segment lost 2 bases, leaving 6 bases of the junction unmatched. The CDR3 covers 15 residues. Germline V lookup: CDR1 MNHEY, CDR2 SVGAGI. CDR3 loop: CASSYAGLGTYEQYF. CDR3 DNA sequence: TGTGCCAGCAGTTACGCCGGACTAGGAACCTACGAGCAGTACTTC.

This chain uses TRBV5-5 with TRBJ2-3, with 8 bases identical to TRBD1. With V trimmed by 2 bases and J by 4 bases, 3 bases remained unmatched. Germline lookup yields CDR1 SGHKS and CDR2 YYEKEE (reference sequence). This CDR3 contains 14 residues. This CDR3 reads CASSFGQGPDTQYF. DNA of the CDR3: TGTGCCAGCAGCTTTGGACAGGGACCAGATACGCAGTATTTT. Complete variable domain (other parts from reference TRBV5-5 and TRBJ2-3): DAGVTQSPTHLIKTRGQQVTLRCSPISGHKSVSWYQQVLGQGPQFIFQYYEKEERGRGNFPDRFSARQFPNYSSELNVNALLLGDSALYLCASSFGQGPDTQYFGPGTRLTVL.